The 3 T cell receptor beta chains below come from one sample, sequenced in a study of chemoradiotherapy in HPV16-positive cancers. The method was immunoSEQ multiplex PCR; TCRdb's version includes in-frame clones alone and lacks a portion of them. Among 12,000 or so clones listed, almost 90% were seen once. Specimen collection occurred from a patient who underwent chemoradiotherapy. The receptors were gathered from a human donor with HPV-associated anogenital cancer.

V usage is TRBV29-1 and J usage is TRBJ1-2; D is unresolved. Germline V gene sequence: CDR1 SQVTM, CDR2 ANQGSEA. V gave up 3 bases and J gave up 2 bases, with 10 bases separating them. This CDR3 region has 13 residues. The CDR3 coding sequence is TGCAGCGTTGAGAGGGCCGCCAACTATGGCTACACCTTC. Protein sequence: CSVERAANYGYTF.

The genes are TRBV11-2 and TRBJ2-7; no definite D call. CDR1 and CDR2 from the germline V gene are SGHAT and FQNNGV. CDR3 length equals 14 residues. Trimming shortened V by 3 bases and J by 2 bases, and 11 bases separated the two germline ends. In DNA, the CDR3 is TGTGCCAGCAGCTTGAGTTACCCACCCTACGAGCAGTACTTC. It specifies CASSLSYPPYEQYF.

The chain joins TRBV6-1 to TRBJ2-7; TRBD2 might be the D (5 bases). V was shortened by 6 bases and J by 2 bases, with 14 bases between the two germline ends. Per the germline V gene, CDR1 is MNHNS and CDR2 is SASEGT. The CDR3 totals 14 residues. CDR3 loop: CASSLERRAYEQYF. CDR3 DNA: TGTGCCAGCAGCTTAGAGCGGCGGGCCTACGAGCAGTACTTC.